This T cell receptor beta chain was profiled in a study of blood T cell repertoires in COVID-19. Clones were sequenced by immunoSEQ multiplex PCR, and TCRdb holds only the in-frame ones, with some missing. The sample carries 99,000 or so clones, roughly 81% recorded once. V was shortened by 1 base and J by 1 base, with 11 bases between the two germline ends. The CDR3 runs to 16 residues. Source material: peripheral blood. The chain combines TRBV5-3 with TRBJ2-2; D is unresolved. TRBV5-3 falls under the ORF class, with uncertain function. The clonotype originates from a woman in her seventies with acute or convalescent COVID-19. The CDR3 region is CARSLHSFLNTGELFF. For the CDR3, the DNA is TGTGCCAGAAGCTTGCACTCCTTTCTGAACACCGGGGAGCTGTTTTTT.